This record concerns one T cell receptor beta chain sequence. Its antigen is still unknown. Per-base qualities were not stored, and no clone one base away is much larger. The data derive from a study of vaccination and CD4 T cells after COVID-19 (dated by TCRdb to between 2021 and 2022). At the level of the whole study: SARS-CoV-2 positivity had been established in the convalescent patients by nasal swab PCR, and mild disease was recorded in several of these patients and severe disease in one. Two doses of either the Pfizer-BioNTech BNT162b2 vaccine (n=8) or the Moderna mRNA-1273 vaccine (n=2) were administered to participants. For stimulating the cultures, overlapping spike peptide pools were used, derived from SARS-CoV-2 as well as from the common cold coronaviruses HCoV-NL63, HCoV-OC43 and HCoV-229E. As controls, cultures received a CEFX viral epitope pool (the positive control), an HIV-1 Nef peptide pool (the negative control), or no peptide at all. Post-COVID blood samples from convalescent patients were collected a median of approximately 93 days after diagnosis, with a range of about 35 to 161 days. Post-vaccine blood samples were taken a median of approximately 70 days after the second vaccine dose, with a range of about 12 to 250 days. In the convalescent cohort there were six males and four females, among whom were two Hispanic individuals, seven Caucasians, two Asians and one multiracial person. In around 9 COVID-19 convalescent patients and several infection-naive healthy vaccine recipients, researchers compared the spike-specific CD4+ TCR repertoire from before mRNA vaccination with the repertoire from after.

Libraries were made using PCR. DNA from cultured CD4+ T cells underwent TCR sequencing with the Oncomine TCR Beta short-read assay at the Johns Hopkins FTIC core. Genomic DNA was extracted from the cultured CD4+ T cells with the QIAamp micro DNA kit. Oncomine TCR Beta libraries made from cultured CD4+ T cells were pooled using unique dual indexes and sequenced on an Illumina iSeq 100. Under the source paper's analysis protocol: Non-productive sequences were filtered out, and CDR3s that did not start with C, did not end with F or W, or were shorter than 7 amino acids were discarded. Antigen-specific clonotypes were identified using the MANAFEST web application through comparison of peptide-stimulated wells with reference and other culture wells. An FDR below 0.05, an odds ratio above 5, and a productive frequency above 0.1% in at least two of three replicate wells were required for clones to be considered positive. A clonotype was classed as cross-reactive if the clonotype showed significant expansion both in SARS-CoV-2 spike wells and in at least one common cold coronavirus spike condition. Similarity between CDR3 sequences was evaluated in R version 3.6.1 using Levenshtein distances (stringdist) and unrooted phylogenetic trees (ape). The public reads were quality trimmed at Q25 with fastp and then assembled into clones with MiXCR by TCRdb, keeping productive beta chains. Rows merge per CDR3 protein into single entries with the most common DNA and genes. The V and J calls and clone size come from TCRdb's table, not from the authors' own analysis. This sample is represented by approximately 15,000 distinct CDR3 sequences; around three fifths of them were singletons. Around 10% of the sample is held by the ten biggest clonotypes.

Overall study outcomes, separate from this receptor: Although the median number of SARS-CoV-2-reactive clonotypes went up from roughly 19 after infection to some 37 after vaccination, the increase was not significant. The number of convalescent patients in the study was relatively small, and the study did not examine early timepoints following natural infection. Among convalescent patients, a median approximately 88% of the SARS-CoV-2-reactive clones seen after vaccination appeared only after vaccination, which suggests priming specific to the vaccine. Of the vaccine-specific clones found in convalescent patients, nearly all (304 of 307) were mono-reactive for SARS-CoV-2 spike instead of being cross-reactive with common cold coronaviruses.

CDR1 and CDR2, looked up from the germline V gene (reference sequence), are LNHDA and SQIVND. The CDR3 sequence holds 13 residues, the cysteine and phenylalanine included. Only the CDR3 portion is preserved as DNA: 39 bases, with reading frame beginning at the first base. The junction carries 13 bases between V and J, which are trimmed by 7 bases and 4 bases respectively. The treatment or condition tag for this specimen amounts to: roughly 11-day PBMC culture with coronavirus spike peptide pools or control peptides (ViraFEST assay). The ViraFEST assay, used in the study, expanded antigen-specific T cells with peptide pools and then identified the expanded clonotypes through TCR sequencing. Positive SARS-CoV-2 PCR tests in the convalescent patients dated from March to December 2020, before Alpha, Beta and Delta variants emerged in the United States. Fewer than 2.5 million PBMCs per well were cultured in IMDM with approximately 5% human AB serum and 8.5 to 10 IU/ml IL-2, plus 10 ug/ml peptide pools. Half of the culture medium was replaced with fresh IL-2-containing medium on days 3 and 7. CD4+ T cells were isolated after roughly eleven days of culture through negative selection using the EasySep CD4+ T cell isolation kit. Ficoll-Paque Plus gradient centrifugation was used to isolate PBMCs from whole blood, and the isolated PBMCs were then either used fresh or cryopreserved at -140C. Culture conditions were generally each tested in triplicate wells.

The TCR comes from a human donor who had recovered from COVID-19. The sequencing input was CD4+ T cells from blood, cultured in vitro. Recombination connected TRBV19 to TRBJ1-2; a tentative D call is TRBD1 (5 bases match). The sequence in DNA is TGTGCCAGTACAGACAGCTACGTCTATGGCTACACCTTC. It is translated as CASTDSYVYGYTF.